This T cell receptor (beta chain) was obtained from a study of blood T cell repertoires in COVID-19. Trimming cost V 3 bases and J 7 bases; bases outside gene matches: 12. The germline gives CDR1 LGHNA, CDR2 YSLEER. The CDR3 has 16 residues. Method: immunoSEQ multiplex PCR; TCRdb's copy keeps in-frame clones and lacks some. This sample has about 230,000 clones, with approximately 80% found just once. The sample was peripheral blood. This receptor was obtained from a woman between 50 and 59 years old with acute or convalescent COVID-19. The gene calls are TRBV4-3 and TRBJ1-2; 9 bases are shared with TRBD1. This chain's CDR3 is CASSHGRVQGATGYTF. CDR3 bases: TGCGCCAGCAGCCATGGAAGAGTACAGGGGGCGACTGGCTACACCTTC.